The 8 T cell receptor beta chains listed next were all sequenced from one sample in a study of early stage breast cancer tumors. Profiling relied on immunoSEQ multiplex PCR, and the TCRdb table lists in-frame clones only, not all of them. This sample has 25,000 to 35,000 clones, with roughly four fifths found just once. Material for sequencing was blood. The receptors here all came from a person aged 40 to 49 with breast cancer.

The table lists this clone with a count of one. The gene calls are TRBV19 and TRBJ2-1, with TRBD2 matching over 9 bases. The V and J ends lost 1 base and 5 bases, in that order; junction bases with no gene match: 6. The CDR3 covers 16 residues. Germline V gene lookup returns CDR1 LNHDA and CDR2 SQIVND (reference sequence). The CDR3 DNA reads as TGTGCCAGTAGTATAGGGGGCGGGAGGGCAAACAATGAGCAGTTCTTC. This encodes CASSIGGGRANNEQFF.

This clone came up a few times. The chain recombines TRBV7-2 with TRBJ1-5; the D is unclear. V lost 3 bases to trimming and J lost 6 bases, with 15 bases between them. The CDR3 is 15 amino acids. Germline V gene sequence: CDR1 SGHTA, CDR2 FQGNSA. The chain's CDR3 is CASSLGYSEGQPQHF. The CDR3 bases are TGTGCCAGCAGCTTGGGGTATTCAGAGGGTCAGCCCCAGCATTTT.

The CDR3 reads CASSESVNEQFF. The CDR3 DNA sequence: TGTGCCAGCAGTGAATCGGTCAATGAGCAGTTCTTC. The gene calls are TRBV6-1 and TRBJ2-1; no firm D call. V was trimmed by 2 bases and J by 6 bases, leaving 5 bases between them. The CDR3 extends over 12 amino acids. Per germline, CDR1 MNHNS and CDR2 SASEGT.

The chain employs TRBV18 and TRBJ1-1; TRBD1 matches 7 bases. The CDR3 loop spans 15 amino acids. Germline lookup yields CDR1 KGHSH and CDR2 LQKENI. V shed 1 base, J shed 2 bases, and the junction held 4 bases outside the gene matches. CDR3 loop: CASSPRGTVNTEAFF. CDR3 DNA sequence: TGTGCCAGCTCACCACGGGGGACAGTCAACACTGAAGCTTTCTTT.

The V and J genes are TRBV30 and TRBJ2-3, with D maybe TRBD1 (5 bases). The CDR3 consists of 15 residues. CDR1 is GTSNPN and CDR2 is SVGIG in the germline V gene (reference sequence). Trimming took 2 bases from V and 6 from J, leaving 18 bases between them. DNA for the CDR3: TGTGCCTGGAGTAAACCCTCCAGGGCCATCGATACGCAGTATTTT. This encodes CAWSKPSRAIDTQYF. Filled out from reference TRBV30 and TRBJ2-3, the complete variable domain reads SQTIHQWPATLVQPVGSPLSLECTVEGTSNPNLYWYRQAAGRGLQLLFYSVGIGQISSEVPQNLSASRPQDRQFILSSKKLLLSDSGFYLCAWSKPSRAIDTQYFGPGTRLTVL.

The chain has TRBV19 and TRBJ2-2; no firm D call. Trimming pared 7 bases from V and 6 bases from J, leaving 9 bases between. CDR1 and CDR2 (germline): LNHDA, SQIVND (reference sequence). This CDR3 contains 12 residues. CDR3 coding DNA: TGTGCCAGTATAAGCCGTCCCGGGGAGCTGTTTTTT. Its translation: CASISRPGELFF.

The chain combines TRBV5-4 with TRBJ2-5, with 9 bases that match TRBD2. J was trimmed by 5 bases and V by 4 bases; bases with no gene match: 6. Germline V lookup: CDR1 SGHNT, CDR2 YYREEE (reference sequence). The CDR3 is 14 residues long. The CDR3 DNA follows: TGTGCCAGCAGCGCCGGGACTAGCCTCGAGACCCAGTACTTC. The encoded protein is CASSAGTSLETQYF.

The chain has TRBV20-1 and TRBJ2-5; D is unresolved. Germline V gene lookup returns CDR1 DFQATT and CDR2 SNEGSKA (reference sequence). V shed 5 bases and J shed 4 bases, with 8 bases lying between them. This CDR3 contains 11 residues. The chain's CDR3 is CSALDRETQYF. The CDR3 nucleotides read TGCAGTGCTTTGGACCGAGAGACCCAGTACTTC.